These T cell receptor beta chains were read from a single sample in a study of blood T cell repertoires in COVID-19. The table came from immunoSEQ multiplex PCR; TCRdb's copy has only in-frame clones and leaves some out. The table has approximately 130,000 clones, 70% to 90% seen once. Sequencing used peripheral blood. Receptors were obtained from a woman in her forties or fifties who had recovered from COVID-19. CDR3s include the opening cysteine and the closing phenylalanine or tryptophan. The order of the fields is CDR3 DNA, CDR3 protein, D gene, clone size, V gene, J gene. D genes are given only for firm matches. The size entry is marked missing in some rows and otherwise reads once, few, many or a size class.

CDR3 DNA: TGTGCCAGCACCTGGGACAGTATTAATTCACCCCTCCACTTT; CDR3 protein: CASTWDSINSPLHF; D gene: TRBD1; clone size: -; V gene: TRBV6-6; J gene: TRBJ1-6
CDR3 DNA: TGTGCCAGCAGCTTAGGGGGAGGGTGGACAGAGACCCAGTACTTC; CDR3 protein: CASSLGGGWTETQYF; D gene: TRBD2; clone size: -; V gene: TRBV11-3; J gene: TRBJ2-5
CDR3 DNA: TGTGCCAGCATTACGGGCGGGGCCTCCTACGAGCAGTACTTC; CDR3 protein: CASITGGASYEQYF; D gene: -; clone size: -; V gene: TRBV28; J gene: TRBJ2-7
CDR3 DNA: TGTGCCAGCAGTAGCGGGAGCTACGAGCAGTACTTC; CDR3 protein: CASSSGSYEQYF; D gene: TRBD2; clone size: -; V gene: TRBV6-1; J gene: TRBJ2-7
CDR3 DNA: TGTGCCAGCAGCTTCGCCGGGGAGCTGTTTTTT; CDR3 protein: CASSFAGELFF; D gene: -; clone size: -; V gene: TRBV7-2; J gene: TRBJ2-2
CDR3 DNA: TGTGCCACCACCGGGAGCTCCTACAATGAGCAGTTCTTC; CDR3 protein: CATTGSSYNEQFF; D gene: -; clone size: -; V gene: TRBV28; J gene: TRBJ2-1
CDR3 DNA: TGTGCCAGCAGATACCGACAGGCCCCTTACCACAATCAGCCCCAGCATTTT; CDR3 protein: CASRYRQAPYHNQPQHF; D gene: -; clone size: -; V gene: TRBV28; J gene: TRBJ1-5
CDR3 DNA: TGCGCCAGCAGCCAGAGGATAGCGGAAACCTACAATGAGCAGTTCTTC; CDR3 protein: CASSQRIAETYNEQFF; D gene: -; clone size: -; V gene: TRBV4-1; J gene: TRBJ2-1
CDR3 DNA: TGTGCCAGCAGCCCCCTAGGTTCTGGGGCCAACGTCCTGACTTTC; CDR3 protein: CASSPLGSGANVLTF; D gene: -; clone size: -; V gene: TRBV7-2; J gene: TRBJ2-6
CDR3 DNA: TGTGCCAGCAGATCCCGGGTCCAGCCCCAGCATTTT; CDR3 protein: CASRSRVQPQHF; D gene: -; clone size: -; V gene: TRBV6-5; J gene: TRBJ1-5
CDR3 DNA: TGTGCCAGCAAGGGGGCGCAGATTCAAGCTTTCTTT; CDR3 protein: CASKGAQIQAFF; D gene: -; clone size: -; V gene: TRBV21-1; J gene: TRBJ1-1
CDR3 DNA: TGTGCCACCAGTTTGGGGCGGGAAGCTTTCTTT; CDR3 protein: CATSLGREAFF; D gene: -; clone size: few; V gene: TRBV24-1; J gene: TRBJ1-1
CDR3 DNA: TGCGCCAGCAGCCAAGATCGGGATAGCGGCCACTACGAGCAGTACTTC; CDR3 protein: CASSQDRDSGHYEQYF; D gene: -; clone size: -; V gene: TRBV4-3; J gene: TRBJ2-7
CDR3 DNA: TGTGCCAGCAGTTTCACAAGCAATCAGCCCCAGCATTTT; CDR3 protein: CASSFTSNQPQHF; D gene: -; clone size: once; V gene: TRBV12-3/TRBV12-4; J gene: TRBJ1-5
CDR3 DNA: TGCAGCGTTGAACCACAGGGGCCGTTCTGGACTAGCGGGAGTCGCAATGAGCAGTTCTTC; CDR3 protein: CSVEPQGPFWTSGSRNEQFF; D gene: TRBD2; clone size: -; V gene: TRBV29-1; J gene: TRBJ2-1
CDR3 DNA: TGTGCCAGCAGCCCCTATACAGGGGGCTTCACAGATACGCAGTATTTT; CDR3 protein: CASSPYTGGFTDTQYF; D gene: TRBD1; clone size: -; V gene: TRBV5-4; J gene: TRBJ2-3
CDR3 DNA: TGTGCCAGCAGTTTATCGGGGGAGGTAGCTTTCTTT; CDR3 protein: CASSLSGEVAFF; D gene: -; clone size: -; V gene: TRBV27; J gene: TRBJ1-1
CDR3 DNA: TGCGCCAGCAAAAGCGGGGGGGCCGACAATGAGCAGTTCTTC; CDR3 protein: CASKSGGADNEQFF; D gene: TRBD2; clone size: -; V gene: TRBV5-1; J gene: TRBJ2-1
CDR3 DNA: TGTGCCAGCTCACCAGGGGGGAAGGATTCACCCCTCCACTTT; CDR3 protein: CASSPGGKDSPLHF; D gene: -; clone size: few; V gene: TRBV18; J gene: TRBJ1-6
CDR3 DNA: TGCGCCAGCAGCTCAGCCGGGACAGTAAGGAACAATGAGCAGTTCTTC; CDR3 protein: CASSSAGTVRNNEQFF; D gene: TRBD1; clone size: -; V gene: TRBV5-1; J gene: TRBJ2-1
CDR3 DNA: TGTGCCAGCCAGGCGGACAGTAATGAAAAACTGTTTTTT; CDR3 protein: CASQADSNEKLFF; D gene: -; clone size: -; V gene: TRBV18; J gene: TRBJ1-4
CDR3 DNA: TGTGCCAGCTCACCACAGGGGAACTATGGCTACACCTTC; CDR3 protein: CASSPQGNYGYTF; D gene: -; clone size: -; V gene: TRBV18; J gene: TRBJ1-2
CDR3 DNA: TGTGCCAGCAGTTGGAAAGGAACAGGGACCACTGAAGCTTTCTTT; CDR3 protein: CASSWKGTGTTEAFF; D gene: -; clone size: -; V gene: TRBV6-2/TRBV6-3; J gene: TRBJ1-1
CDR3 DNA: TGTGCCAGCAGTCCCGGACAGGGCAGTGTCCGGACCCAGTACTTC; CDR3 protein: CASSPGQGSVRTQYF; D gene: TRBD1; clone size: -; V gene: TRBV5-6; J gene: TRBJ2-5
CDR3 DNA: TGTGCCAGCAGTTCCGTCCGGGACAGAGGATCTGAGCAGTTCTTC; CDR3 protein: CASSSVRDRGSEQFF; D gene: TRBD1; clone size: -; V gene: TRBV6-6; J gene: TRBJ2-1
CDR3 DNA: TGTGCCTGGAGTGCCCAGTCGGGTGGCTACACCTTC; CDR3 protein: CAWSAQSGGYTF; D gene: -; clone size: few; V gene: TRBV30; J gene: TRBJ1-2
CDR3 DNA: TGTGCCAGCAGCAACCCAACAGGGGGCGCTGGAAACACCATATATTTT; CDR3 protein: CASSNPTGGAGNTIYF; D gene: TRBD1; clone size: -; V gene: TRBV5-4; J gene: TRBJ1-3
CDR3 DNA: TGTGCCAGCAGTTACTCGGGAAGACAGGGAGTGGATGGCTACACCTTC; CDR3 protein: CASSYSGRQGVDGYTF; D gene: TRBD1; clone size: -; V gene: TRBV6-5; J gene: TRBJ1-2
CDR3 DNA: TGTGCCACCAGCAGAGTACAGGGTTTCTACAATGAGCAGTTCTTC; CDR3 protein: CATSRVQGFYNEQFF; D gene: -; clone size: -; V gene: TRBV15; J gene: TRBJ2-1
CDR3 DNA: TGTGCCTGGAGTGGACAATTTAGGTATGGCTACACCTTC; CDR3 protein: CAWSGQFRYGYTF; D gene: -; clone size: -; V gene: TRBV30; J gene: TRBJ1-2
CDR3 DNA: TGTGCCAGCAGCCAGACAGGGGCATACAATGAGCAGTTCTTC; CDR3 protein: CASSQTGAYNEQFF; D gene: TRBD1; clone size: -; V gene: TRBV27; J gene: TRBJ2-1
CDR3 DNA: TGTGCCAGCAGCCCCGGGAATAGAGCGGGAGGGCCAGATGAGCAGTTCTTC; CDR3 protein: CASSPGNRAGGPDEQFF; D gene: TRBD2; clone size: -; V gene: TRBV5-4; J gene: TRBJ2-1
CDR3 DNA: TGTGCCAGCAGCCCAAGCCGGGAACGAGAGACCCAGTACTTC; CDR3 protein: CASSPSRERETQYF; D gene: -; clone size: -; V gene: TRBV5-4; J gene: TRBJ2-5
CDR3 DNA: TGTGCCAGCGGGGAGGGACAGGTTGCTCCCTACGAGCAGTACTTC; CDR3 protein: CASGEGQVAPYEQYF; D gene: -; clone size: -; V gene: TRBV11-3; J gene: TRBJ2-7
CDR3 DNA: TGTGCCAGCAGCCCATGGGGGGGGGAGCAGTACTTC; CDR3 protein: CASSPWGGEQYF; D gene: TRBD2; clone size: -; V gene: TRBV3-1/TRBV3-2; J gene: TRBJ2-7
CDR3 DNA: TGTGCCAGCAGTCAAACCTACGAGCAGTACTTC; CDR3 protein: CASSQTYEQYF; D gene: -; clone size: -; V gene: TRBV2; J gene: TRBJ2-7
CDR3 DNA: TGTGCCAGCAGCTTAGACCTCGGGAGGCTTAGCACAGATACGCAGTATTTT; CDR3 protein: CASSLDLGRLSTDTQYF; D gene: TRBD2; clone size: -; V gene: TRBV7-9; J gene: TRBJ2-3
CDR3 DNA: TGTGCCAGCTCTCGTCAGGGGAGCTCCTATAATTCACCCCTCCACTTT; CDR3 protein: CASSRQGSSYNSPLHF; D gene: -; clone size: -; V gene: TRBV18; J gene: TRBJ1-6
CDR3 DNA: TGTGCCAGCAGCTTAAGCGCGAACACTGAAGCTTTCTTT; CDR3 protein: CASSLSANTEAFF; D gene: -; clone size: -; V gene: TRBV11-3; J gene: TRBJ1-1
CDR3 DNA: TGTGCCAGCAGTTACGAATTAGCGGCTCCCTCCTACGAGCAGTACTTC; CDR3 protein: CASSYELAAPSYEQYF; D gene: -; clone size: -; V gene: TRBV6-5; J gene: TRBJ2-7
CDR3 DNA: TGCGCCAGCAGCCAAGACCCCCCCGCGAACACCGGGGAGCTGTTTTTT; CDR3 protein: CASSQDPPANTGELFF; D gene: -; clone size: few; V gene: TRBV4-1; J gene: TRBJ2-2
CDR3 DNA: TGTGCCAGCAGTGTATACTATGCAGATACGCAGTATTTT; CDR3 protein: CASSVYYADTQYF; D gene: -; clone size: -; V gene: TRBV6-4; J gene: TRBJ2-3
CDR3 DNA: TGTGCCAGCAGCACCCGGGACAGGGACACCTACGAGCAGTACTTC; CDR3 protein: CASSTRDRDTYEQYF; D gene: -; clone size: -; V gene: TRBV21-1; J gene: TRBJ2-7
CDR3 DNA: TGTGCCAGCAGTGAAGTTAGCCAGGGGGTCTATGGCTACACCTTC; CDR3 protein: CASSEVSQGVYGYTF; D gene: TRBD1; clone size: few; V gene: TRBV6-1; J gene: TRBJ1-2
CDR3 DNA: TGTGCCAGCAGCTTGCCGGGACAGGGTACTGAGCAGTTCTTC; CDR3 protein: CASSLPGQGTEQFF; D gene: TRBD1; clone size: -; V gene: TRBV7-9; J gene: TRBJ2-1
CDR3 DNA: TGTGCCATCAGTGAGGGGACAGACGGCTACACCTTC; CDR3 protein: CAISEGTDGYTF; D gene: TRBD1; clone size: -; V gene: TRBV10-3; J gene: TRBJ1-2
CDR3 DNA: TGCGCCAGCAGCCTCACCGGGACTCTCCCTTACGAGCAGTACTTC; CDR3 protein: CASSLTGTLPYEQYF; D gene: -; clone size: -; V gene: TRBV4-1; J gene: TRBJ2-7
CDR3 DNA: TGTGCCAGCAGCGTAGCGGTCGCATACAATGAGCAGTTCTTC; CDR3 protein: CASSVAVAYNEQFF; D gene: -; clone size: -; V gene: TRBV9; J gene: TRBJ2-1
CDR3 DNA: TGTGCCAGCAGCCTAGACTCGGGGGTTTACAATGAGCAGTTCTTC; CDR3 protein: CASSLDSGVYNEQFF; D gene: -; clone size: -; V gene: TRBV3-1/TRBV3-2; J gene: TRBJ2-1
CDR3 DNA: TGTGCCAGTAGTGCACCGGGGACACCGAACACTGAAGCTTTCTTT; CDR3 protein: CASSAPGTPNTEAFF; D gene: -; clone size: few; V gene: TRBV19; J gene: TRBJ1-1
CDR3 DNA: TGTGCCAGCAGTTTAACTAGACGCCCCGTCGAGCAGTACTTC; CDR3 protein: CASSLTRRPVEQYF; D gene: -; clone size: -; V gene: TRBV28; J gene: TRBJ2-7
CDR3 DNA: TGTGCCAGCAGCTTATCATCGGGGGGGACCTCTGGGGCCAACGTCCTGACTTTC; CDR3 protein: CASSLSSGGTSGANVLTF; D gene: TRBD2; clone size: -; V gene: TRBV7-2; J gene: TRBJ2-6
CDR3 DNA: TGCGCCAGCAGCCGGTCTAGCGCTGCCAATGAGCAGTTCTTC; CDR3 protein: CASSRSSAANEQFF; D gene: -; clone size: -; V gene: TRBV4-1; J gene: TRBJ2-1
CDR3 DNA: TGTGCCAGCAACCCACAGGGAATGTACTATGGCTACACCTTC; CDR3 protein: CASNPQGMYYGYTF; D gene: -; clone size: -; V gene: TRBV2; J gene: TRBJ1-2
CDR3 DNA: TGTGCCAGCAGCCCCAGCCTTGGGACAGTCCCCGAACAAGAGACCCAGTACTTC; CDR3 protein: CASSPSLGTVPEQETQYF; D gene: TRBD1; clone size: -; V gene: TRBV5-6; J gene: TRBJ2-5
CDR3 DNA: TGTGCCAGCAGCAGGACTAGCGGGGGGGCGCATACGCAGTATTTT; CDR3 protein: CASSRTSGGAHTQYF; D gene: TRBD2; clone size: -; V gene: TRBV7-2; J gene: TRBJ2-3